The sequence of this T cell receptor (beta chain) was determined in a study of CD8 T cells in Susac syndrome. This clonotype has just one count. Antigen: not known. Whole-study results and caveats: Only a relatively small number of individuals were included in the TCR sequencing and HLA analysis.

CDR1 is SQVTM and CDR2 is ANQGSEA in the germline V gene. V shed 0 bases and J shed 2 bases, with 8 bases lying between them. There are 13 residues in the CDR3. Random hexamers were used to reverse transcribe the RNA input (roughly 0.5 to 1 ug). An immunoSEQ multiplex PCR generated amplified TCR beta CDR3 products spanning 54 Vbeta and 13 Jbeta. TCRdb reprocessed the immunoSEQ multiplex PCR reads via MiXCR and lists one record per CDR3 protein. The table has more than 150,000 distinct CDR3 sequences, 85% to 95% seen once. The sequenced target, TCR beta, came from blood CD8+ and CD4+ T cells. TEMRA cells underwent FACS enrichment and CD8+ and CD4+ T cells underwent negative isolation.

Sequencing was performed on CD8+ T cells from PBMCs. The chain employs TRBV29-1 and TRBJ2-7; D remains ambiguous. The origin of this receptor is a human donor with multiple sclerosis. This CDR3 is CSVEDPDTYEQYF. The CDR3 coding sequence is TGCAGCGTTGAAGATCCCGATACCTACGAGCAGTACTTC.